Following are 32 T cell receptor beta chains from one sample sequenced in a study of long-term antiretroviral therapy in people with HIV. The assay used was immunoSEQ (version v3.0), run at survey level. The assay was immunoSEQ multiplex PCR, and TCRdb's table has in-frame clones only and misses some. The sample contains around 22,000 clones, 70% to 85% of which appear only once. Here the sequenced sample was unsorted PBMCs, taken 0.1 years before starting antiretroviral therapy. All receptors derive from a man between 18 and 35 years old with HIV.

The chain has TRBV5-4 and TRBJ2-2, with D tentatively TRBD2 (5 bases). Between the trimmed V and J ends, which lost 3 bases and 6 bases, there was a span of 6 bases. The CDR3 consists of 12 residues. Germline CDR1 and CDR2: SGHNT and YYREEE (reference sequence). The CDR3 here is CASSYGAGELFF. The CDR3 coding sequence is TGTGCCAGCAGCTACGGGGCCGGGGAGCTGTTTTTT.

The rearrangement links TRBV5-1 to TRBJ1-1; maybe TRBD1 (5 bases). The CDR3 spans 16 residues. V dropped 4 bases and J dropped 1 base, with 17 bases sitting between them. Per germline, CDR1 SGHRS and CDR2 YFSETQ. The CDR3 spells CASSLEWGSTNTEAFF. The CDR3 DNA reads TGCGCCAGCAGCCTCGAATGGGGCAGCACGAACACTGAAGCTTTCTTT.

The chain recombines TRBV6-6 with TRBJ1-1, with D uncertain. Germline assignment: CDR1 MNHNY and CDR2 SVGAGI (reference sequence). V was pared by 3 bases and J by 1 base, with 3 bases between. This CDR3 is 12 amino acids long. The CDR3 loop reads CASSYANTEAFF. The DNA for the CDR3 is TGTGCCAGCAGTTATGCGAACACTGAAGCTTTCTTT.

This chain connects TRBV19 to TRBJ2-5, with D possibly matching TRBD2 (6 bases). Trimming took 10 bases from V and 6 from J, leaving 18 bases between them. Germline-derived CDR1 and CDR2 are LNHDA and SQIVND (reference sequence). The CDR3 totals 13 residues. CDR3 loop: CAKGGKYPKTQYF. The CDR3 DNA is TGTGCCAAAGGCGGGAAATATCCGAAGACCCAGTACTTC. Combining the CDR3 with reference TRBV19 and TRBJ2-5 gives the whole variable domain DGGITQSPKYLFRKEGQNVTLSCEQNLNHDAMYWYRQDPGQGLRLIYYSQIVNDFQKGDIAEGYSVSREKKESFPLTVTSAQKNPTAFYLCAKGGKYPKTQYFGPGTRLLVL.

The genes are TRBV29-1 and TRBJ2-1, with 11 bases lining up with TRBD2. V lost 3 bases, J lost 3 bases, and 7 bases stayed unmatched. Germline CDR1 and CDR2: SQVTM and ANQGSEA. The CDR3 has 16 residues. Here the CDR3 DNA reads TGCAGCGTTGAGGGTAGCGGGAGGGCCATCTACAATGAGCAGTTCTTC. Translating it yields CSVEGSGRAIYNEQFF.

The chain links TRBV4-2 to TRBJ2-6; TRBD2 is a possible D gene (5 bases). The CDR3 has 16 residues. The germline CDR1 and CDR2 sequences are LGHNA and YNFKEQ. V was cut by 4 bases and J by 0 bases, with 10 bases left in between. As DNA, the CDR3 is TGTGCCAGCAGCCCTCCCCTAGCCTCTGGGGCCAACGTCCTGACTTTC. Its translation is CASSPPLASGANVLTF.

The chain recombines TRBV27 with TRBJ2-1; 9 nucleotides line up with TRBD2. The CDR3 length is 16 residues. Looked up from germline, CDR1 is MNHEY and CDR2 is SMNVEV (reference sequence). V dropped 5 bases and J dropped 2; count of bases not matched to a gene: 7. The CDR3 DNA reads TGTGCCAGCAGTCCAGTAGCGGGAGCGACCTACAATGAGCAGTTCTTC. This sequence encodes CASSPVAGATYNEQFF.

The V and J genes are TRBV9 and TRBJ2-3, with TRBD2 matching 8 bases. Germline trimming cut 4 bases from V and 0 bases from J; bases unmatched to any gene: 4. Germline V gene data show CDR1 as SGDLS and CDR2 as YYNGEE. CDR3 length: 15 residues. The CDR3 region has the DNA TGTGCCAGCAGCTTGAGCGGGGGAAGCACAGATACGCAGTATTTT. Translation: CASSLSGGSTDTQYF.

Here the CDR3 reads CASSPPTGTQYF. CDR3 DNA: TGTGCCAGCTCACCCCCTACTGGTACGCAGTATTTT. This chain connects TRBV18 to TRBJ2-3, with D hard to call. In germline, CDR1 is KGHSH, CDR2 LQKENI. Trimming removed 3 bases at V and 8 bases at J, with 9 bases between. The CDR3 has 12 amino acids.

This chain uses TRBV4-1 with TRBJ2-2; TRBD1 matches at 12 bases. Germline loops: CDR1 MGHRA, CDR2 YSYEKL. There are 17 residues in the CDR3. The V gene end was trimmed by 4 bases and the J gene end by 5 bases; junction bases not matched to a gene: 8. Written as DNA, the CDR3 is TGCGCCAGCAGCCCCCTTGGGACAGGGGGCTTTACCGGGGAGCTGTTTTTT. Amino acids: CASSPLGTGGFTGELFF.

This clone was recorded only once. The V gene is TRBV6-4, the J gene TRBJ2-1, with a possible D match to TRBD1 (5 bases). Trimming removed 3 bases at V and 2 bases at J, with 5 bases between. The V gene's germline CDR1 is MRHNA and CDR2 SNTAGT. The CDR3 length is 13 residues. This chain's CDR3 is CASSEGAYNEQFF. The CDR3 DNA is TGTGCCAGCAGTGAAGGGGCCTACAATGAGCAGTTCTTC.

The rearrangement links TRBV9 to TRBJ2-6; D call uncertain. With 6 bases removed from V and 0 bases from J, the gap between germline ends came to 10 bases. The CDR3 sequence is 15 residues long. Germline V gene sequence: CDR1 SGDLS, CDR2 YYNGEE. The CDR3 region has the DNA TGTGCCAGCAAAGGTTCAAGCTCTGGGGCCAACGTCCTGACTTTC. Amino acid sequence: CASKGSSSGANVLTF.

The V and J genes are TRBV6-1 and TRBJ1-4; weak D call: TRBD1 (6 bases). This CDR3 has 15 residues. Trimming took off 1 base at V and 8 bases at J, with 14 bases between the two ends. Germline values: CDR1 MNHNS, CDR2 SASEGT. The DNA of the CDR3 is TGTGCCAGCAGTGAAGGGGCAGGGGAAGGGGAAAAACTGTTTTTT. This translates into CASSEGAGEGEKLFF.

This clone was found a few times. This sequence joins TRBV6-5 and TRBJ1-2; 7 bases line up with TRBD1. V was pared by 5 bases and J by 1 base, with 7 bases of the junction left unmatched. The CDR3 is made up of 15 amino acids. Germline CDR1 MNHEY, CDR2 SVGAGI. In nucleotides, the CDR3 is TGTGCCAGCAGTGGAGGGGGCTTGGGTAACTATGGCTACACCTTC. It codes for CASSGGGLGNYGYTF.

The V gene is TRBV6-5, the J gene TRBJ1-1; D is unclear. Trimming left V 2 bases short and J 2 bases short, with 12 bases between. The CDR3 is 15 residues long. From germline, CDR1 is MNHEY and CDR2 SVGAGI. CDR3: CASSYLGQVNTEAFF. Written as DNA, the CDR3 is TGTGCCAGCAGTTACCTAGGGCAAGTTAACACTGAAGCTTTCTTT.

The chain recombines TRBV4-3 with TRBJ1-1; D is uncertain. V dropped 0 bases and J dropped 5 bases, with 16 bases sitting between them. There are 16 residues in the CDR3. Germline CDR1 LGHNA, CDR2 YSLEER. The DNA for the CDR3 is TGCGCCAGCAGCCAAGATATGGTCCGGGGAACTACTGAAGCTTTCTTT. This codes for CASSQDMVRGTTEAFF.

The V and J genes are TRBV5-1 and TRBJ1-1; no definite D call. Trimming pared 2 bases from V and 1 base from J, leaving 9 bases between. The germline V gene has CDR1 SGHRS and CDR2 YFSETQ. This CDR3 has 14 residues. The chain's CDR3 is CASSFLGGNTEAFF. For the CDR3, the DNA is TGCGCCAGCAGCTTTTTGGGAGGGAACACTGAAGCTTTCTTT. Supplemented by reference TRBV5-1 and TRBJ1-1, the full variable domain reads KAGVTQTPRYLIKTRGQQVTLSCSPISGHRSVSWYQQTPGQGLQFLFEYFSETQRNKGNFPGRFSGRQFSNSRSEMNVSTLELGDSALYLCASSFLGGNTEAFFGQGTRLTVV.

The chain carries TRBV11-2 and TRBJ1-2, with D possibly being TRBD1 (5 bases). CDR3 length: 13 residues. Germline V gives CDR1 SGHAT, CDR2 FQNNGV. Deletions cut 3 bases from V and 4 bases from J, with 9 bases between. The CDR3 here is CASSFAQAYGYTF. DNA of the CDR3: TGTGCCAGCAGCTTCGCACAGGCCTATGGCTACACCTTC.

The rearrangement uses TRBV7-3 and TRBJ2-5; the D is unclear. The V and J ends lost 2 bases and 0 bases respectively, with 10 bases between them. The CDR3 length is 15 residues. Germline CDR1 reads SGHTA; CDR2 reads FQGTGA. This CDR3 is CASSLGTQYQETQYF. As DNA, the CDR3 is TGTGCCAGCAGCTTAGGAACCCAGTACCAAGAGACCCAGTACTTC.

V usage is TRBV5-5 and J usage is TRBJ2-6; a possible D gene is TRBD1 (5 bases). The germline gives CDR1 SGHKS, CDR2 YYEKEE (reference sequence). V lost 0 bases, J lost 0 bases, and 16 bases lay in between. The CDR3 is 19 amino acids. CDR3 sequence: CASSLGRSGFNSGANVLTF. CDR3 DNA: TGTGCCAGCAGCTTGGGAAGGTCAGGGTTTAACTCTGGGGCCAACGTCCTGACTTTC.

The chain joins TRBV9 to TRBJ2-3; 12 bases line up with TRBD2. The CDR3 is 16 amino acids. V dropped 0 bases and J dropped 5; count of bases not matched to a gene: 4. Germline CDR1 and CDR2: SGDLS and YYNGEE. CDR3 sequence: CASSVAPSGGEDTQYF. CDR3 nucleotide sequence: TGTGCCAGCAGCGTAGCGCCTAGCGGGGGGGAAGATACGCAGTATTTT.

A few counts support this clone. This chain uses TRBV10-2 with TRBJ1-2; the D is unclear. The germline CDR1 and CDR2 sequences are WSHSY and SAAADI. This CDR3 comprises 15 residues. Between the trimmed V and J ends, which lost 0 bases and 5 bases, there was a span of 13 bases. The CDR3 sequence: CASSESTSGGYGYTF. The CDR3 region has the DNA TGCGCCAGCAGTGAGTCGACCAGCGGAGGATATGGCTACACCTTC.

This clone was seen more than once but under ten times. In DNA form, the CDR3 reads TGTGCCAGCAGGTCCGGGACAGGGGATGGCTACACCTTC. It encodes CASRSGTGDGYTF. The rearrangement joins TRBV6-6 to TRBJ1-2, with 10 bases aligning to TRBD1. Germline lookup yields CDR1 MNHNY and CDR2 SVGAGI (reference sequence). The CDR3 totals 13 residues. With 6 bases clipped from V and 6 bases from J, the junction kept 4 bases outside the gene matches.

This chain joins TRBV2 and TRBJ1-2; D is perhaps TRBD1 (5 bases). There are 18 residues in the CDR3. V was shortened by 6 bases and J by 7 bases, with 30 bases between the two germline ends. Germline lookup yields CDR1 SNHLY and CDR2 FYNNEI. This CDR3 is CASRTLAAGYEWASGYTF. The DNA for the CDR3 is TGTGCCAGCAGAACCCTTGCTGCAGGGTATGAGTGGGCTAGTGGCTACACCTTC.

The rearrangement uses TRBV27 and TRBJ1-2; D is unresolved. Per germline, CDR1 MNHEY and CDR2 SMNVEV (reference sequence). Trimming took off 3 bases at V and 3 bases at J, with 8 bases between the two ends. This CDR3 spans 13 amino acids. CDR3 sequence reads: CASSFKIYYGYTF. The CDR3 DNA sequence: TGTGCCAGCAGTTTCAAGATATACTATGGCTACACCTTC.

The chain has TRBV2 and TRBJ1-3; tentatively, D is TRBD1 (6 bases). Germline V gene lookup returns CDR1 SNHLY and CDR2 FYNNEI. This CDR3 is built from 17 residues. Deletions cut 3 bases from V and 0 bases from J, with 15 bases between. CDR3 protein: CASSDGGTTYSGNTIYF. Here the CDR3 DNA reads TGTGCCAGCAGTGACGGGGGGACAACCTACTCTGGAAACACCATATATTTT.

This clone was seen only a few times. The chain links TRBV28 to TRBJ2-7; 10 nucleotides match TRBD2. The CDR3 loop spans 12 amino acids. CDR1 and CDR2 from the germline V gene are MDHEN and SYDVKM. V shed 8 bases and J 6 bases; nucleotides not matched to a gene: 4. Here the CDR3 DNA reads TGTGCCAGCGGTAGGACTAGCGGCGAGCAGTACTTC. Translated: CASGRTSGEQYF.

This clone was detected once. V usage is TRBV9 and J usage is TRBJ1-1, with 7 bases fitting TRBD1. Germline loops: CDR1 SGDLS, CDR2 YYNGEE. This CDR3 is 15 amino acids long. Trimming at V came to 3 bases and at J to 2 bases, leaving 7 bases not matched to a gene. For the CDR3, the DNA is TGTGCCAGCAGCGCTCCCGGGACAGTAAACACTGAAGCTTTCTTT. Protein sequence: CASSAPGTVNTEAFF.

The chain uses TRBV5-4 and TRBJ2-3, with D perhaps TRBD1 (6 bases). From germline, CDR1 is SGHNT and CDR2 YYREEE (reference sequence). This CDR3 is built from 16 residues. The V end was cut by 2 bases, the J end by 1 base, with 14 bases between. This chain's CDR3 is CASSFPLAGGTDTQYF. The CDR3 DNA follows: TGTGCCAGCAGCTTTCCGTTGGCAGGGGGCACAGATACGCAGTATTTT.

The DNA for the CDR3 is TGTGCCAGCAGCTTTTCACAGGACTACGAGCAGTACTTC. This translates into CASSFSQDYEQYF. V usage is TRBV11-2 and J usage is TRBJ2-7; D possibly corresponds to TRBD1 (5 bases). This CDR3 contains 13 residues. Germline loops: CDR1 SGHAT, CDR2 FQNNGV. V lost 3 bases, J lost 3 bases, and 9 bases lay in between.

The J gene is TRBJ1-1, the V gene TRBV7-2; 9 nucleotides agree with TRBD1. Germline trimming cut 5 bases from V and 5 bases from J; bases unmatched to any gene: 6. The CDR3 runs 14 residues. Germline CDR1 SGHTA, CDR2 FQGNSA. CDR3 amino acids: CASSRKTGGTEAFF. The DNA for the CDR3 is TGTGCCAGCAGCAGAAAGACAGGGGGTACTGAAGCTTTCTTT.

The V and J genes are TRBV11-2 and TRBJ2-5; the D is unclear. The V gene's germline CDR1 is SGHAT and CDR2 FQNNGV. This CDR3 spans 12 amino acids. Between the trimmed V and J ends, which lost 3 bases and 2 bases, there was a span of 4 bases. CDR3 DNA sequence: TGTGCCAGCAGCTTTCAGCAAGAGACCCAGTACTTC. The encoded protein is CASSFQQETQYF.